These 32 T cell receptor beta chains came from one sample sequenced in a study of blood T cell repertoires in COVID-19. This table comes from immunoSEQ multiplex PCR, and its TCRdb copy is limited to in-frame clones, with some not included. The sample includes 65,000 to 90,000 clones, around 90% of them seen just once. The specimen sequenced was peripheral blood. The receptors come from a woman aged 45-65 years with active or convalescent COVID-19.

The chain couples TRBV20-1 to TRBJ2-1; no firm D call. Germline V lookup: CDR1 DFQATT, CDR2 SNEGSKA (reference sequence). The ends were cut back, 3 bases at V and 4 bases at J, with 13 bases in the middle. This CDR3 is 14 amino acids long. The CDR3 DNA is TGCAGTGCTAGTGGGCAGAACCCGTACAATGAGCAGTTCTTC. Translated, it gives CSASGQNPYNEQFF.

In its sample, this clone was seen once. The chain has TRBV19 and TRBJ1-4, with TRBD1 as a possible D gene (6 bases). V was clipped by 5 bases and J by 6 bases, with 16 bases between them. The CDR3 length is 15 residues. Germline V gene sequence: CDR1 LNHDA, CDR2 SQIVND (reference sequence). CDR3 DNA: TGTGCCAGTAGTCTAACAGGGTCTGGAGATGAAAAACTGTTTTTT. This codes for CASSLTGSGDEKLFF.

CDR3 in DNA: TGTGCCAGCAGCTTATCGCTTAGCTCCTACAATGAGCAGTTCTTC. Its translation: CASSLSLSSYNEQFF. This chain connects TRBV7-3 to TRBJ2-1; D is unclear. The CDR3 covers 15 residues. Germline CDR1 and CDR2: SGHTA and FQGTGA. The germline V and J ends were trimmed by 2 bases and 0 bases, with 8 bases remaining between them.

The chain employs TRBV9 and TRBJ1-1; possible D gene TRBD1, 5 bases. In germline, CDR1 is SGDLS, CDR2 YYNGEE. There are 14 residues in the CDR3. V was shortened by 1 base and J by 1 base, with 8 bases between the two germline ends. The CDR3 here is CASSVQQGNTEAFF. Here the CDR3 DNA reads TGTGCCAGCAGCGTACAGCAGGGGAACACTGAAGCTTTCTTT.

The CDR3 DNA follows: TGTGCCAGCAGTACTTGGGACAGGGGCAACGAGCAGTACTTC. It codes for CASSTWDRGNEQYF. This rearrangement joins TRBV6-5 to TRBJ2-7; the match to TRBD1 covers 10 bases. The CDR3 is 14 residues long. V lost 5 bases to trimming and J lost 5 bases; unmatched junction nucleotides: 6. Per the germline V gene, CDR1 is MNHEY and CDR2 is SVGAGI.

The chain carries TRBV19 and TRBJ1-1; 9 positions agree with TRBD1. CDR1 LNHDA and CDR2 SQIVND come from the germline V gene (reference sequence). This CDR3 spans 17 amino acids. Trimming took 3 bases from V and 0 from J; bases not matched to a gene: 8. The CDR3 protein is CASSIRDRGRMNTEAFF. The CDR3 DNA sequence: TGTGCCAGTAGTATCCGAGACAGGGGGAGGATGAACACTGAAGCTTTCTTT.

This clone occurred once. V is TRBV5-1 and J is TRBJ1-6; D is possibly TRBD1 (6 bases). The CDR3 length is 16 residues. Germline CDR1 reads SGHRS; CDR2 reads YFSETQ. Trimming shortened V by 3 bases and J by 1 base, and 11 bases separated the two germline ends. CDR3 bases: TGCGCCAGCAGCTATGAGACAGGTTCCTATAATTCACCCCTCCACTTT. This encodes CASSYETGSYNSPLHF.

V usage is TRBV23-1 and J usage is TRBJ1-6, with TRBD1 as a possible D gene (5 bases). TRBV23-1 is an ORF, with its function uncertain. Deletions cut 0 bases from V and 0 bases from J, with 6 bases between. The CDR3 totals 16 residues. This CDR3 is CASSQSQGSYNSPLHF. Here the CDR3 DNA reads TGCGCCAGCAGTCAATCCCAGGGCTCCTATAATTCACCCCTCCACTTT.

This clone was seen only a few times. This chain uses TRBV19 with TRBJ1-1, with 7 bases that match TRBD1. The CDR3 has 14 amino acids. The V gene end was trimmed by 5 bases and the J gene end by 7 bases; junction bases not matched to a gene: 10. Germline loops: CDR1 LNHDA, CDR2 SQIVND (reference sequence). The DNA of the CDR3 is TGTGCCAGTAGTCCACGACAGGGACTGATTGAAGCTTTCTTT. It encodes CASSPRQGLIEAFF.

The table lists this clone with a count of one. The chain has TRBV2 and TRBJ2-3; possibly TRBD2 for D (5 bases). CDR3 length: 15 residues. CDR1 and CDR2 from the germline V gene are SNHLY and FYNNEI. V was pared by 6 bases and J by 5 bases, with 18 bases between. CDR3 nucleotides: TGTGCCAGCAGACTCGGGGAGCCCTCAAGAGATACGCAGTATTTT. Amino acids: CASRLGEPSRDTQYF.

The chain links TRBV5-8 to TRBJ1-2, with D tentatively TRBD1 (5 bases). The CDR3 has 13 residues. CDR1 and CDR2 (germline): SGHTS, YDEGEE. V was pared by 0 bases and J by 8 bases, with 11 bases between. This CDR3 is CASSLARGEGYTF. Here the CDR3 DNA reads TGTGCCAGCAGCTTGGCCCGGGGGGAAGGCTACACCTTC.

The J gene is TRBJ2-3, the V gene TRBV4-3; D gene uncertain. Trimming pared 0 bases from V and 5 bases from J, leaving 9 bases between. The CDR3 has 14 residues. The V gene's germline CDR1 is LGHNA and CDR2 YSLEER. The CDR3 is CASSQDSRRDTQYF. As DNA, the CDR3 is TGCGCCAGCAGCCAAGATTCCAGGCGAGATACGCAGTATTTT.

The chain uses TRBV7-9 and TRBJ2-1; 10 nucleotides align to TRBD1. This CDR3 contains 16 residues. Germline CDR1 SEHNR, CDR2 FQNEAQ (reference sequence). V dropped 5 bases and J dropped 8; count of bases not matched to a gene: 12. CDR3 protein: CASSPQGTGELYEQFF. For the CDR3, the DNA is TGTGCCAGCAGCCCCCAGGGGACAGGGGAGCTGTATGAGCAGTTCTTC.

The chain carries TRBV6-5 and TRBJ1-5; 11 nucleotides line up with TRBD1. With 2 bases clipped from V and 7 bases from J, the junction kept 1 base outside the gene matches. The length of the CDR3 is 14 residues. Germline V gene data show CDR1 as MNHEY and CDR2 as SVGAGI. DNA of the CDR3: TGTGCCAGCAGTTACGGGACAGGGGGACAGCCCCAGCATTTT. It translates to CASSYGTGGQPQHF.

V is TRBV29-1 and J is TRBJ1-2; TRBD1 matches 7 bases. The CDR3 is 13 amino acids. CDR1 SQVTM and CDR2 ANQGSEA come from the germline V gene. Unmatched junction bases numbered 5, after V lost 3 bases and J lost 4 bases. DNA for the CDR3: TGCAGCGTTGAGACAGGGTTGGGCTATGGCTACACCTTC. Protein sequence: CSVETGLGYGYTF.

The rearrangement joins TRBV18 to TRBJ2-1; tentative D call: TRBD2 (6 bases). The V and J ends lost 2 bases and 0 bases respectively, with 23 bases between them. The CDR3 length is 20 residues. From germline, CDR1 is KGHSH and CDR2 LQKENI. The CDR3 nucleotides read TGTGCCAGCTCACCAACTTCCGGAGGGAACCAAAGGAGCTCCTACAATGAGCAGTTCTTC. This codes for CASSPTSGGNQRSSYNEQFF.

The rearrangement links TRBV19 to TRBJ1-1; possibly TRBD1 for D (5 bases). CDR3 length: 13 residues. Germline CDR1 reads LNHDA; CDR2 reads SQIVND (reference sequence). The V end lost 7 bases, the J end lost 4 bases, and 13 bases lay between the germline ends. CDR3 region: CASMREGSTEAFF. CDR3 nucleotide sequence: TGTGCCAGTATGAGGGAGGGGAGCACTGAAGCTTTCTTT.

The table lists this clone with a count of one. The chain couples TRBV4-1 to TRBJ2-3; D perhaps matches TRBD2 (7 bases). This CDR3 has 16 residues. The germline gives CDR1 MGHRA, CDR2 YSYEKL. V shed 1 base and J shed 2 bases, with 13 bases lying between them. CDR3 residues: CASSQGWGGTTDTQYF. The DNA of the CDR3 is TGCGCCAGCAGCCAAGGTTGGGGGGGCACCACAGATACGCAGTATTTT.

The chain has TRBV9 and TRBJ1-2; 8 bases align to TRBD1. J was trimmed by 1 base and V by 4 bases; bases with no gene match: 12. The CDR3 spans 17 residues. Germline V gives CDR1 SGDLS, CDR2 YYNGEE. CDR3 amino acids: CASSQDPGGTLNYGYTF. In DNA, the CDR3 is TGTGCCAGCAGCCAAGATCCAGGGGGCACCCTTAACTATGGCTACACCTTC.

The V and J genes are TRBV19 and TRBJ2-6; tentatively, D is TRBD2 (6 bases). The V gene lost 5 bases and the J gene lost 2 bases, with 16 bases spanning the gap. From germline, CDR1 is LNHDA and CDR2 SQIVND (reference sequence). The CDR3 has 17 amino acids. For the CDR3, the DNA is TGTGCCAGTAGTGCGCTCCTAAAGCGGGCTGGGGCCAACGTCCTGACTTTC. Its translation is CASSALLKRAGANVLTF.

CDR3 region: CSVPRGTGSSEQYF. The CDR3 nucleotides are TGCAGCGTTCCGAGGGGGACAGGGTCGAGCGAGCAGTACTTC. The V call is TRBV29-1, the J call TRBJ2-7; TRBD1 agrees at 9 bases. CDR1 SQVTM and CDR2 ANQGSEA come from the germline V gene. The trim removed 5 bases at V and 6 bases at J, leaving 11 bases unmatched. The CDR3 is 14 amino acids.

A few counts support this clone. This sequence joins TRBV4-3 and TRBJ2-1; D not resolved. CDR3 length equals 12 residues. Looked up from germline, CDR1 is LGHNA and CDR2 is YSLEER. The V and J ends lost 1 base and 9 bases respectively, with 7 bases between them. In nucleotides, the CDR3 is TGCGCCAGCAGCCAAGCATCGGGTGAGCAGTTCTTC. Encoded protein: CASSQASGEQFF.

The rearrangement uses TRBV18 and TRBJ2-7, with 10 positions matching TRBD1. The CDR3 consists of 12 residues. The trim removed 6 bases at V and 6 bases at J, leaving 2 bases unmatched. Germline loops: CDR1 KGHSH, CDR2 LQKENI. CDR3 coding DNA: TGTGCCAGCTCGGGGGACAGGGGCGAGCAGTACTTC. Translation: CASSGDRGEQYF.

This chain connects TRBV27 to TRBJ1-1, with D maybe TRBD1 (5 bases). Germline CDR1 MNHEY, CDR2 SMNVEV (reference sequence). V was pared by 6 bases and J by 11 bases, with 13 bases between. The CDR3 is made up of 11 amino acids. The CDR3 protein is CASSYGTKAFF. CDR3 sequence (DNA): TGTGCCAGCAGCTACGGGACTAAGGCTTTCTTT.

This chain joins TRBV27 and TRBJ1-1; 8 bases agree with TRBD1. The V segment lost 2 bases and the J segment 5 bases; nucleotides outside the gene matches: 4. The CDR3 totals 14 residues. The germline V gene encodes CDR1 MNHEY and CDR2 SMNVEV (reference sequence). The CDR3 coding sequence is TGTGCCAGCAGTTTAAACAGGGGGGGAACTGAAGCTTTCTTT. Translation: CASSLNRGGTEAFF.

This chain uses TRBV7-8 with TRBJ2-7, with 8 bases aligning to TRBD1. CDR3 length equals 19 residues. The trim removed 1 base at V and 6 bases at J, leaving 20 bases unmatched. Germline V gives CDR1 SGHVS, CDR2 FQNEAQ. CDR3 region: CASSLEGGPGGRGQFEQYF. In DNA, the CDR3 is TGTGCCAGCAGCTTAGAGGGAGGCCCAGGGGGCAGGGGGCAATTCGAGCAGTACTTC.

The V call is TRBV7-8, the J call TRBJ2-1; D perhaps matches TRBD1 (5 bases). V was trimmed by 0 bases and J by 8 bases, leaving 11 bases between them. The CDR3 is 14 residues long. CDR1 is SGHVS and CDR2 is FQNEAQ in the germline V gene. CDR3: CASSLARQLDEQFF. The DNA for the CDR3 is TGTGCCAGCAGCTTAGCGAGACAGTTGGATGAGCAGTTCTTC. The variable domain in full, with the rest retrieved from reference TRBV7-8 and TRBJ2-1, is GAGVSQSPRYKVAKRGQDVALRCDPISGHVSLFWYQQALGQGPEFLTYFQNEAQLDKSGLPSDRFFAERPEGSVSTLKIQRTQQEDSAVYLCASSLARQLDEQFFGPGTRLTVL.

This chain links TRBV14 with TRBJ1-2; 9 nucleotides line up with TRBD1. This CDR3 region has 15 residues. CDR1 is SGHDN and CDR2 is FVKESK in the germline V gene. V dropped 3 bases and J dropped 8; count of bases not matched to a gene: 10. The DNA of the CDR3 is TGTGCCAGCAGCCAGTCCACAGGGGGCTCAGGGGGCTACACCTTC. It yields the protein CASSQSTGGSGGYTF.

The rearrangement links TRBV4-2 to TRBJ2-7; perhaps TRBD1 as D (6 bases). This CDR3 spans 14 amino acids. The V end was cut by 4 bases, the J end by 2 bases, with 12 bases between. Germline V gene sequence: CDR1 LGHNA, CDR2 YNFKEQ. CDR3 in DNA: TGTGCCAGCAGCCCAGTAACAGGGCCCTACGAGCAGTACTTC. It translates to CASSPVTGPYEQYF.

This chain links TRBV6-6 with TRBJ1-2, with TRBD1 matching over 10 bases. The CDR3 runs to 16 residues. CDR1 is MNHNY and CDR2 is SVGAGI in the germline V gene (reference sequence). The ends lost 5 bases at V and 4 bases at J; junction bases unmatched: 10. The CDR3, as DNA: TGTGCCAGCAGTAACGGGGGACAGGGGAAGGGCTATGGCTACACCTTC. Its translation: CASSNGGQGKGYGYTF.

The chain recombines TRBV19 with TRBJ2-2; 9 bases line up with TRBD1. Trimming took 8 bases from V and 2 from J; bases not matched to a gene: 3. Germline CDR1 and CDR2: LNHDA and SQIVND (reference sequence). The CDR3 sequence is 14 residues long. CDR3: CASRTGANTGELFF. DNA for the CDR3: TGTGCCAGTCGGACAGGGGCCAACACCGGGGAGCTGTTTTTT. Complete variable domain (other parts from reference TRBV19 and TRBJ2-2): DGGITQSPKYLFRKEGQNVTLSCEQNLNHDAMYWYRQDPGQGLRLIYYSQIVNDFQKGDIAEGYSVSREKKESFPLTVTSAQKNPTAFYLCASRTGANTGELFFGEGSRLTVL.

The rearrangement links TRBV11-2 to TRBJ2-1; 16 bases align to TRBD2. V gave up 5 bases and J gave up 8 bases; unmatched junction bases: 3. The CDR3 is made up of 15 amino acids. Germline V CDR1 and CDR2: SGHAT, FQNNGV. CDR3 sequence: CASSIGTSGGDEQFF. DNA of the CDR3: TGTGCCAGCAGCATTGGGACTAGCGGGGGGGATGAGCAGTTCTTC.